This T cell receptor beta chain stems from a study of blood T cell repertoires in COVID-19. The CDR3 is 16 amino acids. The germline gives CDR1 KGHDR, CDR2 SFDVKD. V was shortened by 3 bases and J by 0 bases, with 11 bases between the two germline ends. Original handling: The authors estimated nucleated cell counts from reference gene primer amplification. Produced via immunoSEQ multiplex PCR; TCRdb's table is partial and in-frame only. D and trimming come from the DNA, and the V and J calls and clone size come from that table. Among 110,000 to 150,000 clones, more than 85% were seen once, and the ten largest hold about 5.6%.

The rearrangement uses TRBV24-1 and TRBJ2-1; D is uncertain. This TCR was sampled from a human donor in a cohort sampled during active COVID-19. Sequencing used peripheral blood. CDR3 nucleotides: TGTGCCACCAGTGATATTAGCACCAGCTCCTACAATGAGCAGTTCTTC. This encodes CATSDISTSSYNEQFF.